One and the same sample provided the 31 T cell receptor beta chains below, sequenced in a study of T-cell memory formation after mild COVID-19. TCRdb reanalysed the 5' RACE reads using MiXCR and keeps one entry per CDR3 protein. The sample gives around 300,000 distinct CDR3 sequences, roughly an eighth of which show up once; 22% is in the top ten. Material: PBMCs or a T cell subset sorted from them (not recorded which). The receptors originated from a man aged 18 to 29 who had mild COVID-19 (a few samples of this study predate the infection). Cell type and time point are not known.

V and J are TRBV7-9 and TRBJ1-2; tentatively, D is TRBD1 (5 bases). The CDR3 runs 15 residues. Trimming removed 0 bases from V and 2 bases from J, with 10 bases in between. CDR1 is SEHNR, CDR2 FQNEAQ, per germline (reference sequence). CDR3 residues: CASSLAHWGNYGYTF. The CDR3 DNA reads TGTGCCAGCAGCTTAGCGCATTGGGGGAACTATGGCTACACCTTC.

This clonotype was seen a few times. This chain connects TRBV5-1 to TRBJ2-4, with a weak D call TRBD1 (6 bases). CDR3 length equals 15 residues. Germline V gene data show CDR1 as SGHRS and CDR2 as YFSETQ. With 8 bases removed from V and 0 bases from J, the gap between germline ends came to 15 bases. The CDR3 DNA sequence: TGCGCCAGTACCCGCAGGGGCCTAGCCAAAAACATTCAGTACTTC. Protein: CASTRRGLAKNIQYF. Drawing the rest from reference TRBV5-1 and TRBJ2-4, the complete variable domain is KAGVTQTPRYLIKTRGQQVTLSCSPISGHRSVSWYQQTPGQGLQFLFEYFSETQRNKGNFPGRFSGRQFSNSRSEMNVSTLELGDSALYLCASTRRGLAKNIQYFGAGTRLSVL.

The chain has TRBV6-5 and TRBJ1-3; D is undetermined. Trimming left V 4 bases short and J 1 base short, with 5 bases between. The CDR3 is 13 amino acids. Germline V CDR1 and CDR2: MNHEY, SVGAGI. CDR3 sequence (DNA): TGTGCCAGCAGTTTTCAGTCTGGAAACACCATATATTTT. It is translated as CASSFQSGNTIYF.

J is TRBJ1-2 and V is TRBV9; no reliable D call. The V gene's germline CDR1 is SGDLS and CDR2 YYNGEE. The V end was cut by 0 bases, the J end by 4 bases, with 10 bases between. The CDR3 extends over 14 amino acids. CDR3 region: CASSVESGPYGYTF. CDR3 nucleotides: TGTGCCAGCAGCGTAGAGTCAGGACCCTATGGCTACACCTTC.

This clonotype occurred a few times. The conserved closing phenylalanine or tryptophan is absent in this CDR3, likely reflecting a read error. The CDR3 DNA follows: TGTGCCAGCAGTTTCAGGACAGGGAACACAGATACGCAGTATCTT. Translated: CASSFRTGNTDTQYL. The rearrangement links TRBV27 to TRBJ2-3; TRBD1 aligns across 8 bases. CDR1 and CDR2 (germline): MNHEY, SMNVEV (reference sequence). The CDR3 length is 15 residues. The V gene end was trimmed by 3 bases and the J gene end by 2 bases; junction bases not matched to a gene: 4.

This sequence joins TRBV20-1 and TRBJ2-7, with D perhaps TRBD2 (6 bases). Germline values: CDR1 DFQATT, CDR2 SNEGSKA (reference sequence). V was shortened by 5 bases and J by 4 bases, with 15 bases between the two germline ends. This CDR3 comprises 13 residues. For the CDR3, the DNA is TGCAGTGCTCAGGCAGGGAGGAGATACGAGCAGTACGTC. Translation gives CSAQAGRRYEQYV.

This clonotype was seen a few times. CDR3 nucleotides: TGTGCCAGCCAATCCCGGGACGGTTCCTACGAGCAGTACTTC. This translates into CASQSRDGSYEQYF. The chain is built from TRBV5-4 and TRBJ2-7; D assignment may be TRBD1 or TRBD2 (5 bases each). Germline V gene data show CDR1 as SGHNT and CDR2 as YYREEE (reference sequence). Trimming stripped 7 bases from V and 1 base from J, with 15 bases between. There are 14 residues in the CDR3.

This clonotype has ten or more counts. This chain uses TRBV18 with TRBJ1-1, with D unclear. Trimming removed 1 base from V and 1 base from J, with 1 base in between. The CDR3 spans 12 residues. Germline loops: CDR1 KGHSH, CDR2 LQKENI. Here the CDR3 DNA reads TGTGCCAGCTCACCACAGAACACTGAAGCTTTCTTT. It is translated as CASSPQNTEAFF.

This clonotype was seen more than once but under ten times. V usage is TRBV9 and J usage is TRBJ2-3; 8 bases line up with TRBD2. Germline assignment: CDR1 SGDLS and CDR2 YYNGEE. The junction had 4 bases not matched to a gene; V was cut back by 0 bases and J by 1 base. This CDR3 spans 16 amino acids. The CDR3, as DNA: TGTGCCAGCAGCGTAGGGAGTAGCGGGGGCACAGATACGCAGTATTTT. Translating it yields CASSVGSSGGTDTQYF.

The chain links TRBV6-2 or TRBV6-3 to TRBJ2-3; D gene unclear. V dropped 6 bases and J dropped 6 bases, with 22 bases sitting between them. CDR3 length: 16 residues. The germline V gene encodes CDR1 MNHEY and CDR2 SVGEGT. The CDR3 DNA follows: TGTGCCAGCAGCCCGACCCCTGGGCGTCGTACGGATACGCAGTATTTT. Translated, it gives CASSPTPGRRTDTQYF.

This chain joins TRBV7-9 and TRBJ1-2; D gene ambiguous. Germline V gives CDR1 SEHNR, CDR2 FQNEAQ (reference sequence). With 1 base removed from V and 4 bases from J, the gap between germline ends came to 10 bases. This CDR3 region has 14 residues. CDR3 residues: CASSLDTAGYGYTF. The CDR3 nucleotides are TGTGCCAGCAGCTTAGACACAGCGGGCTATGGCTACACCTTC.

The rearrangement joins TRBV5-1 to TRBJ2-1; 9 bases agree with TRBD2. The V gene end was trimmed by 5 bases and the J gene end by 7 bases; junction bases not matched to a gene: 7. Germline loops: CDR1 SGHRS, CDR2 YFSETQ. The CDR3 consists of 14 residues. The CDR3 here is CASRGLAGTNEQFF. CDR3 DNA: TGCGCCAGCAGAGGGCTAGCGGGAACGAATGAGCAGTTCTTC. Based on the CDR3 plus reference TRBV5-1 and TRBJ2-1, the full variable domain is KAGVTQTPRYLIKTRGQQVTLSCSPISGHRSVSWYQQTPGQGLQFLFEYFSETQRNKGNFPGRFSGRQFSNSRSEMNVSTLELGDSALYLCASRGLAGTNEQFFGPGTRLTVL.

This clonotype turned up a few times. The CDR3 nucleotides read TGTGCCAGCAGCTTAAGGACAGGGAGAGACACTGAAGCTTTCTTT. Translated: CASSLRTGRDTEAFF. This chain links TRBV7-2 with TRBJ1-1, with TRBD1 identical over 8 bases. The CDR3 totals 15 residues. The V and J ends lost 2 bases and 3 bases, in that order; junction bases with no gene match: 5. Germline assignment: CDR1 SGHTA and CDR2 FQGNSA. Full variable domain (remainder filled in from reference TRBV7-2 and TRBJ1-1): GAGVSQSPSNKVTEKGKDVELRCDPISGHTALYWYRQSLGQGLEFLIYFQGNSAPDKSGLPSDRFSAERTGGSVSTLTIQRTQQEDSAVYLCASSLRTGRDTEAFFGQGTRLTVV.

This clonotype has only a few counts. V gene TRBV28 combines with J gene TRBJ2-3, with TRBD2 matching 12 bases. The CDR3 runs to 15 residues. The germline V gene has CDR1 MDHEN and CDR2 SYDVKM. J gave up 13 bases and V 6 bases, and 14 bases lay outside the gene matches. The CDR3 bases are TGTGCCAGCAGCCGACCCGGGACTAGCGGGCCGAGGAAGTATTTT. It specifies CASSRPGTSGPRKYF.

The rearrangement joins TRBV5-1 to TRBJ2-7; 7 bases align to TRBD1. Germline CDR1 reads SGHRS; CDR2 reads YFSETQ. The CDR3 consists of 15 residues. The V and J ends lost 4 bases and 5 bases, in that order; junction bases with no gene match: 12. The CDR3 DNA reads TGCGCCAGCAGCCCGATACGACAGGGTGTCCACGAGCAGTACTTC. Encoded protein: CASSPIRQGVHEQYF.

The chain is built from TRBV29-1 and TRBJ2-3; 13 nucleotides agree with TRBD2. The germline CDR1 and CDR2 sequences are SQVTM and ANQGSEA. V shed 6 bases and J 0 bases; nucleotides not matched to a gene: 3. CDR3 length: 15 amino acids. The CDR3 DNA follows: TGCAGCGTGGGGGGACTAGCGGGGAGCACAGATACGCAGTATTTT. This encodes CSVGGLAGSTDTQYF.

This clonotype was seen repeatedly, ten times or more. The genes are TRBV11-2 and TRBJ2-5, with D possibly being TRBD1 (5 bases). Germline loops: CDR1 SGHAT, CDR2 FQNNGV. The CDR3 covers 19 residues. V was trimmed by 5 bases and J by 2 bases, leaving 27 bases between them. The CDR3 region has the DNA TGTGCCAGCAGCGTAAGGGGCCGAGTAAGCAAAACAAGACAAGAGACCCAGTACTTC. Amino acids: CASSVRGRVSKTRQETQYF.

The chain links TRBV2 to TRBJ1-6; D unclear. The CDR3 has 14 residues. V was shortened by 3 bases and J by 5 bases, with 8 bases between the two germline ends. Germline assignment: CDR1 SNHLY and CDR2 FYNNEI. CDR3 protein: CASSDGWDNSPLHF. In DNA, the CDR3 is TGTGCCAGCAGTGACGGCTGGGATAATTCACCCCTCCACTTT.

The chain couples TRBV30 to TRBJ2-7; 9 nucleotides align to TRBD1. This CDR3 contains 16 residues. The V gene end was trimmed by 1 base and the J gene end by 3 bases; junction bases not matched to a gene: 10. Germline lookup yields CDR1 GTSNPN and CDR2 SVGIG (reference sequence). This CDR3 is CAWSAPRGQGFYEQYF. The CDR3 nucleotides read TGTGCCTGGAGTGCGCCAAGGGGACAGGGCTTCTACGAGCAGTACTTC. The variable domain in full, completed from reference TRBV30 and TRBJ2-7, reads SQTIHQWPATLVQPVGSPLSLECTVEGTSNPNLYWYRQAAGRGLQLLFYSVGIGQISSEVPQNLSASRPQDRQFILSSKKLLLSDSGFYLCAWSAPRGQGFYEQYFGPGTRLTVT.

This clonotype was counted at least ten times. The chain joins TRBV5-1 to TRBJ1-2, with TRBD1 identical over 9 bases. With 4 bases clipped from V and 4 bases from J, the junction kept 5 bases outside the gene matches. The germline V gene encodes CDR1 SGHRS and CDR2 YFSETQ. The CDR3 spans 14 residues. The DNA for the CDR3 is TGCGCCAGCAGCCCCTCGGACAGGGGCTATGGCTACACCTTC. It specifies CASSPSDRGYGYTF.

This chain connects TRBV6-5 to TRBJ2-7, with 7 bases identical to TRBD2. This CDR3 is 16 amino acids long. J gave up 2 bases and V 5 bases, and 12 bases lay outside the gene matches. The germline V gene encodes CDR1 MNHEY and CDR2 SVGAGI. CDR3 residues: CASSPIGGLRAYEQYF. In nucleotides, the CDR3 is TGTGCCAGCAGTCCGATCGGGGGGTTGAGGGCCTACGAGCAGTACTTC.

This clonotype was found a few times. The rearrangement links TRBV6-5 to TRBJ2-4, with TRBD1 matching over 8 bases. The CDR3 is made up of 13 amino acids. Germline values: CDR1 MNHEY, CDR2 SVGAGI. J was trimmed by 4 bases and V by 5 bases; bases with no gene match: 1. The DNA for the CDR3 is TGTGCCAGCAGTACAGGGGGGAAAAACATTCAGTACTTC. Its protein product is CASSTGGKNIQYF.

The chain links TRBV4-1 to TRBJ2-3, with 8 bases identical to TRBD1. Germline CDR1 is MGHRA and CDR2 is YSYEKL. With V trimmed by 2 bases and J by 4 bases, 11 bases remained unmatched. The CDR3 extends over 17 amino acids. CDR3 coding DNA: TGCGCCAGCAGCCAATCCGAAACAGGGGGGTTCGCAGATACGCAGTATTTT. Protein product: CASSQSETGGFADTQYF.

In this sample, this clonotype turned up a few times. V and J are TRBV5-1 and TRBJ1-6, with D tentatively TRBD1 (6 bases). Looked up from germline, CDR1 is SGHRS and CDR2 is YFSETQ. Trimming pared 5 bases from V and 9 bases from J, leaving 12 bases between. The CDR3 extends over 13 amino acids. CDR3 protein: CASSPGESSPLHF. The CDR3 nucleotides are TGCGCCAGCAGTCCAGGGGAGAGTTCACCCCTCCACTTT.

This clonotype was picked up a small number of times. The chain couples TRBV5-1 to TRBJ2-7; D remains unclear. V was cut by 0 bases and J by 0 bases, with 13 bases left in between. This CDR3 spans 16 amino acids. Germline V gives CDR1 SGHRS, CDR2 YFSETQ. CDR3 region: CASSLVVASRSYEQYF. In nucleotides, the CDR3 is TGCGCCAGCAGCTTGGTAGTGGCTTCCCGCTCCTACGAGCAGTACTTC.

This chain connects TRBV10-3 to TRBJ2-5, with TRBD1 matching over 8 bases. CDR3 length: 13 residues. Germline V CDR1 and CDR2: ENHRY, SYGVKD. V gave up 10 bases and J gave up 3 bases; unmatched junction bases: 7. The CDR3 sequence is CATNQGAEETQYF. CDR3 nucleotide sequence: TGTGCCACCAACCAGGGGGCTGAAGAGACCCAGTACTTC.

V and J are TRBV18 and TRBJ2-2; 7 bases fit TRBD1. After removal of 4 bases from V and 7 bases from J, the junction contained 9 bases not matched to a gene. From germline, CDR1 is KGHSH and CDR2 LQKENI. CDR3 length: 15 amino acids. CDR3 residues: CASSRDRPMSGELFF. The CDR3, as DNA: TGTGCCAGCTCACGGGACAGACCTATGAGCGGGGAGCTGTTTTTT.

The table lists this clonotype with a few counts. The genes are TRBV7-9 and TRBJ2-1; TRBD1 matches at 9 bases. V shed 3 bases and J 5 bases; nucleotides not matched to a gene: 2. The V gene's germline CDR1 is SEHNR and CDR2 FQNEAQ (reference sequence). This CDR3 comprises 14 residues. The CDR3 DNA is TGTGCCAGCAGCTTGGACAGGGGAGACAATGAGCAGTTCTTC. Its translation: CASSLDRGDNEQFF.

The gene calls are TRBV6-2 or TRBV6-3 and TRBJ2-1, with a tentative D call TRBD2 (5 bases). This CDR3 is built from 18 residues. Germline-derived CDR1 and CDR2 are MNHEY and SVGEGT. Deletions cut 1 base from V and 0 bases from J, with 16 bases between. The CDR3 region is CASSYYLMDSGSYNEQFF. DNA of the CDR3: TGTGCCAGCAGTTACTACCTTATGGACTCCGGCTCCTACAATGAGCAGTTCTTC.

This rearrangement joins TRBV20-1 to TRBJ2-5, with a possible D match to TRBD1 (6 bases). Germline V CDR1 and CDR2: DFQATT, SNEGSKA (reference sequence). The CDR3 has 13 amino acids. V lost 6 bases and J lost 4, with 15 bases in between. The CDR3 nucleotides are TGCAGTGCCCTACTGGGGGCGGGAGAGACCCAGTACTTC. Translation gives CSALLGAGETQYF.

The chain links TRBV15 to TRBJ2-7; 7 nucleotides line up with TRBD1. V lost 5 bases, J lost 3 bases, and 4 bases stayed unmatched. The CDR3 consists of 13 residues. CDR1 is LNHNV, CDR2 YYDKDF, per germline (reference sequence). The CDR3 reads CATSGRDSYEQYF. Written as DNA, the CDR3 is TGTGCCACCAGCGGCCGGGACAGCTACGAGCAGTACTTC.